The sequence of this TCR beta chain was determined in a study of T cells in tumors after PD-1 blockade. Data came from immunoSEQ multiplex PCR; TCRdb stores just in-frame clones and leaves some out. Among fewer than 7,500 clones listed, 80% to 85% were seen once. CDR1 SGHNT and CDR2 YYREEE come from the germline V gene (reference sequence). This CDR3 has 13 residues. The V gene lost 2 bases and the J gene lost 5 bases, with 10 bases spanning the gap. This clone is large within its sample. The specimen comprised PBMCs, sampled after anti-PD-1 therapy. The sequence came from a human donor with advanced basal cell or squamous cell carcinoma (not recorded which). The chain joins TRBV5-4 to TRBJ1-1, with no clear D. CDR3 protein: CASSLSVYTEAFF. CDR3 coding DNA: TGTGCCAGCAGCTTATCGGTATATACTGAAGCTTTCTTT. Drawing the rest from reference TRBV5-4 and TRBJ1-1, the complete variable domain is ETGVTQSPTHLIKTRGQQVTLRCSSQSGHNTVSWYQQALGQGPQFIFQYYREEENGRGNFPPRFSGLQFPNYSSELNVNALELDDSALYLCASSLSVYTEAFFGQGTRLTVV.